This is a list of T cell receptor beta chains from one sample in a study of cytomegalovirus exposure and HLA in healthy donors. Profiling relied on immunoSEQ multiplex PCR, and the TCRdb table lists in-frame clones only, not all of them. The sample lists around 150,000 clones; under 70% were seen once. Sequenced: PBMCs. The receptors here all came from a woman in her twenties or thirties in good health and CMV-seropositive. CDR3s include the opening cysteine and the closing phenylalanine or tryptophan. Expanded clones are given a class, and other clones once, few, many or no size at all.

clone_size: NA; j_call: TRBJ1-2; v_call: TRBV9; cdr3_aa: CASSVGTGQGLNYGYTF
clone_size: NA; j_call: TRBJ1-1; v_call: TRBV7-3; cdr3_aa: CASSLTQGTEAFF
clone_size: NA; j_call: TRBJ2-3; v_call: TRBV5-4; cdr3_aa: CASSLVLTGTDTQYF
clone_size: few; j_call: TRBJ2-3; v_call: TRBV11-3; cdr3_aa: CASSFWPSGTRTDTQYF
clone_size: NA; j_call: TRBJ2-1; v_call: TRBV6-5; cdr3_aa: CASSATYRTDNEQFF
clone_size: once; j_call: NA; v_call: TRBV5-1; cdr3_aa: CASSFIAGGRYEQYF
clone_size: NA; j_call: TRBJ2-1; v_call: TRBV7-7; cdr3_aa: CASSEQGWSYNEQFF
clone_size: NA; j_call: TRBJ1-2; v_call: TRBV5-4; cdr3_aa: CASSLEAEYYGYTF
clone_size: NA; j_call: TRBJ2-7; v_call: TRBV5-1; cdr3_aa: CASSFRQDSYEQYF
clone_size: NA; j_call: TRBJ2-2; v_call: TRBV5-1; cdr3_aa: CASSIGTSGKWGNTGELFF
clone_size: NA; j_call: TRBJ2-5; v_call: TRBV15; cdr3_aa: CATSSLGQGARRRQETQYF